This passage covers 9 T cell receptor beta chains from one sample sequenced in a study of T cell responses to AZD1222 COVID-19 vaccine. Sequenced by immunoSEQ multiplex PCR; TCRdb stores in-frame clones only, minus some. The sample has fewer than 90,000 clones; nearly 90% are singletons. The sequenced sample was peripheral blood, obtained on day 0 of AZD1222 vaccination. All receptors come from an adult in good health.

This sequence joins TRBV7-9 and TRBJ1-2; TRBD1 agrees at 8 bases. Unmatched junction bases numbered 6, after V lost 5 bases and J lost 4 bases. The CDR3 runs to 14 residues. Germline CDR1 is SEHNR and CDR2 is FQNEAQ (reference sequence). CDR3 sequence reads: CASSPTGVSYGYTF. The DNA for the CDR3 is TGTGCCAGCAGCCCGACAGGGGTGAGCTATGGCTACACCTTC.

The chain couples TRBV2 to TRBJ2-1, with 9 bases aligning to TRBD1. Trimming took 6 bases from V and 2 from J; bases not matched to a gene: 5. Germline V gene data show CDR1 as SNHLY and CDR2 as FYNNEI. The CDR3 has 15 residues. The CDR3 DNA is TGTGCCAGCAGCGGGACAGGGTTCACCTACAATGAGCAGTTCTTC. Protein product: CASSGTGFTYNEQFF.

The genes are TRBV6-1 and TRBJ1-1; D not resolved. The V gene lost 2 bases and the J gene lost 4 bases, with 20 bases spanning the gap. Germline lookup yields CDR1 MNHNS and CDR2 SASEGT. This CDR3 has 17 residues. DNA of the CDR3: TGTGCCAGCAGTGAAATCCGGTTTTGGGAAGGTGTCACTGAAGCTTTCTTT. Translating gives CASSEIRFWEGVTEAFF.

This clone is a singleton in its sample. This chain joins TRBV3-1 (or the pseudogene TRBV3-2) and TRBJ1-6, with a tentative D call TRBD1 (5 bases). CDR1 and CDR2 from the germline V gene are LGHDT and YNNKEL (reference sequence). This CDR3 is 15 amino acids long. V dropped 2 bases and J dropped 9 bases, with 14 bases sitting between them. CDR3 region: CASSQLSFTGSPLHF. CDR3 nucleotides: TGTGCCAGCAGCCAACTTAGTTTCACAGGTTCACCCCTCCACTTT.

The chain has TRBV19 and TRBJ1-2, with 7 bases aligning to TRBD1. Per germline, CDR1 LNHDA and CDR2 SQIVND (reference sequence). V shed 3 bases and J 4 bases; nucleotides not matched to a gene: 11. This CDR3 spans 16 amino acids. CDR3: CASSMGTGAVTYGYTF. For the CDR3, the DNA is TGTGCCAGTAGTATGGGAACAGGGGCCGTTACCTATGGCTACACCTTC.

This clone came up once. The chain combines TRBV19 with TRBJ2-3, with a weak D call TRBD2 (6 bases). Germline CDR1 and CDR2: LNHDA and SQIVND (reference sequence). CDR3 size: 16 residues. V lost 5 bases, J lost 3 bases, and 18 bases lay in between. The DNA for the CDR3 is TGTGCCAGTAGTCCTCTCGCGGGGCCCCCAACAGATACGCAGTATTTT. Translating it yields CASSPLAGPPTDTQYF.

This clone appeared a few times. V usage is TRBV28 and J usage is TRBJ1-6, with D possibly being TRBD1 (5 bases). The germline CDR1 and CDR2 sequences are MDHEN and SYDVKM. The V end lost 4 bases, the J end lost 7 bases, and 14 bases lay between the germline ends. CDR3 length: 15 amino acids. DNA of the CDR3: TGTGCCAGCAGTTCCCAGGGACGGGGAAATTCACCCCTCCACTTT. Translated, it gives CASSSQGRGNSPLHF.

V usage is TRBV30 and J usage is TRBJ1-1, with D tentatively TRBD1 (5 bases). The length of the CDR3 is 15 residues. Germline V gene lookup returns CDR1 GTSNPN and CDR2 SVGIG (reference sequence). Between the trimmed V and J ends, which lost 3 bases and 3 bases, there was a span of 17 bases. The CDR3 sequence is CAWSRGSGADTEAFF. The CDR3 bases are TGTGCCTGGAGCAGAGGGTCTGGGGCGGACACTGAAGCTTTCTTT.

The CDR3 sequence is CSVTQGGFGNTIYF. CDR3 sequence (DNA): TGCAGCGTCACTCAGGGGGGCTTTGGAAACACCATATATTTT. V usage is TRBV29-1 and J usage is TRBJ1-3; 7 nucleotides agree with TRBD1. The CDR3 extends over 14 amino acids. V lost 6 bases, J lost 3 bases, and 8 bases stayed unmatched. CDR1 is SQVTM, CDR2 ANQGSEA, per germline.